This TCR beta chain was recovered during a study of blood T cell repertoires in COVID-19. Study-level information: PBMCs, B-cell-depleted T cells, or T cells were the source of the cDNA or gDNA that made up the material.

Produced via immunoSEQ multiplex PCR; TCRdb's table is partial and in-frame only. The profile covers more than 45,000 clones, with about 87% appearing a single time and 1.4% taken by the ten largest. CDR3 length: 19 amino acids. The specimen was peripheral blood. This sequence joins TRBV21-1 and TRBJ1-4. TRBV21-1 is a pseudogene segment. The sequence derives from a man aged 60 to 69 with acute or convalescent COVID-19. The CDR3 loop reads CASSKSSIPSGVGNEKLFF. The CDR3 coding sequence is TGTGCCAGCAGCAAATCCAGCATCCCTTCGGGAGTTGGGAATGAAAAACTGTTTTTT.